The source of this T cell receptor (beta chain) is a study of cytomegalovirus exposure and HLA in healthy donors. Study as a whole: When roughly 420 donors were genotyped, roughly 80% of them were found to fall in the Caucasian-associated ancestry cluster.

Likely unrecorded immune exposures existed in these nominally healthy donors. Comment on this clone: Its target is not known.

Study findings and constraints: Among the sequence variants, a highly shared cluster was likely an artifact of sequencing. Equally common other TCR beta chains were less clonally expanded than HLA-associated ones, a later analysis found.

PCR used 60 Vbeta primers and 13 Jbeta primers. Measured with immunoSEQ multiplex PCR; TCRdb has only the in-frame clones, and not every one. The top ten hold around 2% of the sample, which has about 120,000 clones, more than 80% seen once. Germline assignment: CDR1 SGHRS and CDR2 YFSETQ. The CDR3 is 14 residues long. The V and J ends lost 4 bases and 4 bases, in that order; junction bases with no gene match: 7. This chain links TRBV5-1 with TRBJ1-2, with 7 bases identical to TRBD1. The sample comprised PBMCs. The TCR comes from a man aged 40-50 years in good health and CMV-seronegative. Here the CDR3 reads CASSPETGTYGYTF. CDR3 bases: TGCGCCAGCAGCCCCGAGACAGGGACCTATGGCTACACCTTC.